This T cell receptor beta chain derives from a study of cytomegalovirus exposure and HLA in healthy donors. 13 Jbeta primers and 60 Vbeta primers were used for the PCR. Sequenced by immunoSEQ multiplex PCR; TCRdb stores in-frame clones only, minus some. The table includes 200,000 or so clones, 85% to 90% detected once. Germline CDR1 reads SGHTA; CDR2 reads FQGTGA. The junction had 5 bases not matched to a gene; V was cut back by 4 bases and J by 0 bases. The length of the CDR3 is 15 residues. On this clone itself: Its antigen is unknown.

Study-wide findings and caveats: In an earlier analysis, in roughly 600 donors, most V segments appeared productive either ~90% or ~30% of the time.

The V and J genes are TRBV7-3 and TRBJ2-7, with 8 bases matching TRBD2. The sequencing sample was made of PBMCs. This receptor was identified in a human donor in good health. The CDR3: CASSYTSGGSYEQYF. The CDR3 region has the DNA TGTGCCAGCAGCTACACTAGCGGAGGCTCCTACGAGCAGTACTTC.